Below are 27 T cell receptor beta chains sequenced from a single sample in a study of blood T cell repertoires in COVID-19. Some clones are missing from TCRdb's copy, which holds only in-frame ones; the method was immunoSEQ multiplex PCR. The sample includes 230,000 or so clones, almost 90% of them seen just once. Input material: peripheral blood. These TCRs come from a woman in her sixties or seventies with COVID-19, enrolled during active disease.

The rearrangement uses TRBV4-2 and TRBJ2-7; D is undetermined. Germline CDR1 and CDR2: LGHNA and YNFKEQ. V lost 1 base to trimming and J lost 0 bases, with 13 bases between them. CDR3 length equals 16 residues. CDR3 sequence (DNA): TGTGCCAGCAGCCAAGTACCGGCAGGTACCTCCTACGAGCAGTACTTC. The encoded protein is CASSQVPAGTSYEQYF.

The rearrangement joins TRBV19 to TRBJ2-5; the D gene is possibly TRBD2 (5 bases). The germline V and J ends were trimmed by 4 bases and 5 bases, with 17 bases remaining between them. Germline CDR1 is LNHDA and CDR2 is SQIVND (reference sequence). The CDR3 is 15 residues long. For the CDR3, the DNA is TGTGCCAGTAGTAGTTTGATGAGGGTGGAGGAGACCCAGTACTTC. Amino acids: CASSSLMRVEETQYF.

The chain has TRBV7-2 and TRBJ1-1; no clear D. Trimming left V 5 bases short and J 5 bases short, with 12 bases between. The length of the CDR3 is 13 residues. Per the germline V gene, CDR1 is SGHTA and CDR2 is FQGNSA. Here the CDR3 DNA reads TGTGCCAGCAGCCCACCGACATATACTGAAGCTTTCTTT. Translation: CASSPPTYTEAFF. Using reference TRBV7-2 and TRBJ1-1 for the parts outside the CDR3, the full variable domain is GAGVSQSPSNKVTEKGKDVELRCDPISGHTALYWYRQSLGQGLEFLIYFQGNSAPDKSGLPSDRFSAERTGGSVSTLTIQRTQQEDSAVYLCASSPPTYTEAFFGQGTRLTVV.

This clone was picked up one time. The V call is TRBV13, the J call TRBJ1-4; 8 bases fit TRBD1. Germline values: CDR1 PRHDT, CDR2 FYEKMQ (reference sequence). The CDR3 loop spans 16 amino acids. J gave up 0 bases and V 5 bases, and 5 bases lay outside the gene matches. DNA of the CDR3: TGTGCCAGCAGCCAGGACAGGGTTGCAACTAATGAAAAACTGTTTTTT. It yields the protein CASSQDRVATNEKLFF.

The chain recombines TRBV4-3 with TRBJ1-2, with D possibly matching TRBD1 (6 bases). CDR1 is LGHNA and CDR2 is YSLEER in the germline V gene. The CDR3 consists of 16 residues. Between the trimmed V and J ends, which lost 1 base and 2 bases, there was a span of 14 bases. CDR3 residues: CASSQVLDRQNYGYTF. CDR3 DNA: TGCGCCAGCAGCCAAGTATTGGACAGACAAAACTATGGCTACACCTTC.

This sequence joins TRBV2 and TRBJ1-6, with unresolved D. This CDR3 is built from 16 residues. Germline CDR1 is SNHLY and CDR2 is FYNNEI. V dropped 3 bases and J dropped 5 bases, with 14 bases sitting between them. CDR3 nucleotide sequence: TGTGCCAGCAGTGACGATCCGGGTCCAGATAATTCACCCCTCCACTTT. Protein: CASSDDPGPDNSPLHF.

The chain recombines TRBV5-1 with TRBJ1-2; TRBD1 matches 7 bases. The CDR3 consists of 12 residues. The germline V gene encodes CDR1 SGHRS and CDR2 YFSETQ. The trim removed 3 bases at V and 5 bases at J, leaving 1 base unmatched. CDR3 amino acids: CASSSGQYGYTF. The CDR3 nucleotides are TGCGCCAGCAGCTCGGGACAGTATGGCTACACCTTC.

This sequence joins TRBV6-4 and TRBJ2-1, with a possible D match to TRBD2 (6 bases). The CDR3 is made up of 15 amino acids. The ends were cut back, 3 bases at V and 0 bases at J, with 9 bases in the middle. Germline values: CDR1 MRHNA, CDR2 SNTAGT. The CDR3, as DNA: TGTGCCAGCAGTGAGGGAGGAAGCTCCTACAATGAGCAGTTCTTC. It is translated as CASSEGGSSYNEQFF.

The genes are TRBV6-1 and TRBJ2-2; D gene unclear. V was shortened by 8 bases and J by 6 bases, with 7 bases between the two germline ends. The CDR3 runs to 11 residues. The germline V gene encodes CDR1 MNHNS and CDR2 SASEGT. The CDR3 nucleotides read TGTGCCAGCTTCACGGCCGGGGAGCTGTTTTTT. Encoded protein: CASFTAGELFF.

V usage is TRBV4-2 and J usage is TRBJ2-7, with 7 bases that match TRBD1. This CDR3 spans 15 amino acids. V lost 4 bases and J lost 1; bases outside the gene matches: 7. CDR1 is LGHNA and CDR2 is YNFKEQ in the germline V gene. The CDR3 loop is CASSPSGTESYEQYF. The CDR3 nucleotides read TGTGCCAGCAGCCCCTCCGGGACAGAATCCTACGAGCAGTACTTC.

DNA for the CDR3: TGTGCCAGCAGATGGGCAGGGGGATTAAACGAGCAGTTCTTC. This sequence encodes CASRWAGGLNEQFF. V usage is TRBV27 and J usage is TRBJ2-1; 7 bases fit TRBD1. The CDR3 totals 14 residues. J was trimmed by 10 bases and V by 6 bases; bases with no gene match: 12. Germline V lookup: CDR1 MNHEY, CDR2 SMNVEV (reference sequence).

CDR3 coding DNA: TGTGCCAGCAGTTACAGGGACAGGTTAGCTTCGGACTACACCTTC. Translated: CASSYRDRLASDYTF. The V call is TRBV6-5, the J call TRBJ1-2; 8 positions agree with TRBD1. This CDR3 has 15 amino acids. V shed 2 bases and J 10 bases; nucleotides not matched to a gene: 12. Per germline, CDR1 MNHEY and CDR2 SVGAGI.

The V gene is TRBV4-2, the J gene TRBJ1-1; no firm D call. This CDR3 is built from 12 residues. Per the germline V gene, CDR1 is LGHNA and CDR2 is YNFKEQ. V dropped 4 bases and J dropped 0 bases, with 3 bases sitting between them. The CDR3 reads CASSLLNTEAFF. Here the CDR3 DNA reads TGTGCCAGCAGCCTCTTGAACACTGAAGCTTTCTTT.

This clone has just one count. The chain carries TRBV6-5 and TRBJ1-3; D is ambiguous. Germline CDR1 MNHEY, CDR2 SVGAGI. The V end lost 6 bases, the J end lost 2 bases, and 8 bases lay between the germline ends. The CDR3 length is 13 residues. This CDR3 reads CASSNGAGNTIYF. CDR3 DNA: TGTGCCAGCAGCAACGGGGCTGGAAACACCATATATTTT.

The rearrangement uses TRBV27 and TRBJ2-1; a possible D gene is TRBD1 (5 bases). Trimming cost V 0 bases and J 2 bases, with 5 bases left between them. This CDR3 is 14 amino acids long. Germline V lookup: CDR1 MNHEY, CDR2 SMNVEV (reference sequence). The CDR3 sequence: CASSLSQAYNEQFF. Here the CDR3 DNA reads TGTGCCAGCAGTTTATCACAGGCCTACAATGAGCAGTTCTTC.

This sequence joins TRBV4-2 and TRBJ1-2; 7 bases line up with TRBD1. V was clipped by 0 bases and J by 4 bases; unmatched bases: 8. Germline values: CDR1 LGHNA, CDR2 YNFKEQ. The length of the CDR3 is 16 residues. Here the CDR3 reads CASSQDVGQLFYGYTF. The CDR3 DNA is TGTGCCAGCAGCCAAGATGTGGGACAGCTATTCTATGGCTACACCTTC.

The V and J genes are TRBV28 and TRBJ1-6, with unresolved D. Trimming removed 2 bases from V and 8 bases from J, with 16 bases in between. The CDR3 has 16 amino acids. Germline CDR1 is MDHEN and CDR2 is SYDVKM. The CDR3 DNA reads as TGTGCCAGCAGTTTACCCCCCGGGTTTCGACATTCACCCCTCCACTTT. Residues: CASSLPPGFRHSPLHF.

This clone turned up a few times. The chain employs TRBV18 and TRBJ1-1, with 7 nucleotides matching TRBD1. CDR1 KGHSH and CDR2 LQKENI come from the germline V gene. CDR3 length equals 13 residues. V shed 2 bases, J shed 5 bases, and the junction held 2 bases outside the gene matches. The CDR3 loop reads CASSPATGTEAFF. Here the CDR3 DNA reads TGTGCCAGCTCACCAGCGACAGGGACTGAAGCTTTCTTT.

The chain has TRBV7-3 and TRBJ2-3, with TRBD1 as a possible D gene (6 bases). This CDR3 spans 14 amino acids. The V gene's germline CDR1 is SGHTA and CDR2 FQGTGA. The V end was cut by 5 bases, the J end by 4 bases, with 13 bases between. CDR3 sequence reads: CASSQAPGADTQYF. The CDR3 DNA reads TGTGCCAGCAGCCAAGCCCCAGGGGCAGATACGCAGTATTTT.

V usage is TRBV7-2 and J usage is TRBJ2-3; 7 bases line up with TRBD1. V shed 5 bases, J shed 9 bases, and the junction held 5 bases outside the gene matches. The germline V gene encodes CDR1 SGHTA and CDR2 FQGNSA. This CDR3 is built from 12 residues. The CDR3 sequence is CASSIPGQTQYF. CDR3 sequence (DNA): TGTGCCAGCAGCATACCGGGACAGACGCAGTATTTT.

V and J are TRBV6-5 and TRBJ1-2, with a weak D call TRBD1 (6 bases). The CDR3 consists of 14 residues. Germline V gives CDR1 MNHEY, CDR2 SVGAGI. V lost 8 bases and J 9 bases, leaving 22 bases between the germline ends. The CDR3 here is CASGSTRDRPSYTF. DNA of the CDR3: TGTGCCAGCGGATCCACAAGAGACAGGCCGAGCTACACCTTC.

This chain joins TRBV7-2 and TRBJ1-6; D unresolved. This CDR3 spans 15 amino acids. Germline CDR1 and CDR2: SGHTA and FQGNSA. V shed 5 bases and J shed 9 bases, with 17 bases lying between them. CDR3: CASSPTVGVTSPLHF. The CDR3 nucleotides are TGTGCCAGCAGCCCAACAGTTGGCGTAACTTCACCCCTCCACTTT.

This sequence joins TRBV9 and TRBJ1-1, with D perhaps matching TRBD1 (5 bases). V lost 2 bases, J lost 1 base, and 12 bases lay in between. Per the germline V gene, CDR1 is SGDLS and CDR2 is YYNGEE. CDR3 length: 15 amino acids. This CDR3 is CASSVRGGGNTEAFF. The CDR3 nucleotides are TGTGCCAGCAGCGTCCGTGGGGGAGGGAACACTGAAGCTTTCTTT.

The genes are TRBV5-1 and TRBJ2-1; D perhaps matches TRBD2 (7 bases). The CDR3 loop spans 15 amino acids. CDR1 and CDR2 (germline): SGHRS, YFSETQ. The ends were cut back, 0 bases at V and 3 bases at J, with 10 bases in the middle. Here the CDR3 DNA reads TGCGCCAGCAGCTTGGGCGGGGGCCACTACAATGAGCAGTTCTTC. It is translated as CASSLGGGHYNEQFF.

The chain recombines TRBV5-8 with TRBJ1-1, with D possibly matching TRBD1 (6 bases). The CDR3 is 12 amino acids. The ends were cut back, 4 bases at V and 6 bases at J, with 10 bases in the middle. The V gene's germline CDR1 is SGHTS and CDR2 YDEGEE. The CDR3 DNA sequence: TGTGCCAGCAGCAGCAGGGGCCCTGAAGCTTTCTTT. It translates to CASSSRGPEAFF.

The chain is built from TRBV3-1 (or the pseudogene TRBV3-2) and TRBJ2-3, with D possibly TRBD2 on 5 matching bases. CDR1 LGHDT and CDR2 YNNKEL come from the germline V gene (reference sequence). The length of the CDR3 is 14 residues. Trimming took off 4 bases at V and 1 base at J, with 9 bases between the two ends. The CDR3 region has the DNA TGTGCCAGCAGCCCTGCGAGGGGCACAGATACGCAGTATTTT. It yields the protein CASSPARGTDTQYF.

J is TRBJ1-5 and V is TRBV12-5; no clear D. The length of the CDR3 is 16 residues. In germline, CDR1 is LGHNT, CDR2 FRNRAP. V was shortened by 2 bases and J by 0 bases, with 11 bases between the two germline ends. The CDR3 region is CASGLTYHDSNQPQHF. CDR3 nucleotide sequence: TGTGCTAGTGGTTTGACTTACCACGATAGCAATCAGCCCCAGCATTTT.